These T cell receptor beta chains were read from a single sample in a study of long-term antiretroviral therapy in people with HIV. Some clones are missing from TCRdb's copy, which holds only in-frame ones; the method was immunoSEQ multiplex PCR. This table has some 19,000 clones, 86% appearing once. Here the sequenced sample was unsorted PBMCs, taken 0.5 years after starting antiretroviral therapy. Receptor source: a man aged 40-49 years with HIV. The CDR3 runs from the conserved cysteine through the conserved F or W. The order of the fields is D gene, V gene, clone size, J gene, CDR3 DNA, CDR3 protein. A D gene is named only where the DNA matches it firmly. Size is omitted from some rows. Given values are once, few, many or a class for expanded clones.

d_call: TRBD2
v_call: TRBV7-6
clone_size: few
j_call: TRBJ2-2
cdr3_nt: TGTGCCAGCAGCTTAGCCCCTACTAGCGGGCGTGACGGGGAGCTGTTTTTT
cdr3_aa: CASSLAPTSGRDGELFF

d_call: .
v_call: TRBV21-1
clone_size: once
j_call: TRBJ1-1
cdr3_nt: TGTGCCAGCAGCAAAGTGATGGAGATGAACACTGAAGCTTTCTTT
cdr3_aa: CASSKVMEMNTEAFF

d_call: .
v_call: TRBV7-8
clone_size: .
j_call: TRBJ2-7
cdr3_nt: TGTGCCAGCAGCTTAGGACAGGCGGGCGAGCAGTACTTC
cdr3_aa: CASSLGQAGEQYF

d_call: .
v_call: TRBV5-1
clone_size: .
j_call: TRBJ1-3
cdr3_nt: TGCGCCAGCAGCTTGGACGGAAACACCATATATTTT
cdr3_aa: CASSLDGNTIYF

d_call: .
v_call: TRBV27
clone_size: .
j_call: TRBJ2-3
cdr3_nt: TGTGCCAGCAGTTTCCCCAGCACAGATACGCAGTATTTT
cdr3_aa: CASSFPSTDTQYF

d_call: TRBD1
v_call: TRBV5-1
clone_size: .
j_call: TRBJ1-3
cdr3_nt: TGCGCCAGCAGCTTGGACCCGGACAGGGAGCTTTCTGGAAACACCATATATTTT
cdr3_aa: CASSLDPDRELSGNTIYF

d_call: .
v_call: TRBV7-8
clone_size: .
j_call: TRBJ1-2
cdr3_nt: TGTGCCAGCAGCTTAGGGGTCAGGAATGGCTACACCTTC
cdr3_aa: CASSLGVRNGYTF

d_call: .
v_call: TRBV6-5
clone_size: .
j_call: TRBJ2-7
cdr3_nt: TGTGCCAGCAGTTCACCCGGACTGGGGGTCGGGCAGTACTTC
cdr3_aa: CASSSPGLGVGQYF

d_call: .
v_call: TRBV30
clone_size: .
j_call: TRBJ1-3
cdr3_nt: TGTGCCTGGAGTGGGGTGATCTCTGGAAACACCATATATTTT
cdr3_aa: CAWSGVISGNTIYF

d_call: .
v_call: TRBV6-1
clone_size: .
j_call: TRBJ2-3
cdr3_nt: TGTGCCAGCAGTGAAGCGCCCGCTTACACTAGCACAGATACGCAGTATTTT
cdr3_aa: CASSEAPAYTSTDTQYF

d_call: .
v_call: TRBV18
clone_size: .
j_call: TRBJ2-6
cdr3_nt: TGTGCCAGCTCACCGGGGTCTGGGGCCAACGTCCTGACTTTC
cdr3_aa: CASSPGSGANVLTF

d_call: .
v_call: TRBV19
clone_size: .
j_call: TRBJ1-2
cdr3_nt: TGTGCCAGTAGTAGGACACAGAACTATGGCTACACCTTC
cdr3_aa: CASSRTQNYGYTF

d_call: .
v_call: TRBV10-3
clone_size: few
j_call: TRBJ1-5
cdr3_nt: TGTGCCATCAGTGAGTCGACCAGGGGTAGGAATCAGCCCCAGCATTTT
cdr3_aa: CAISESTRGRNQPQHF

d_call: .
v_call: TRBV29-1
clone_size: .
j_call: TRBJ1-2
cdr3_nt: TGCAGCGTTACCGCCCGGGACGTTAACTATGGCTACACCTTC
cdr3_aa: CSVTARDVNYGYTF

d_call: TRBD2
v_call: TRBV10-2
clone_size: .
j_call: TRBJ2-3
cdr3_nt: TGCGCCACCGAGGGCGGGGGGAAAAATACGCAGTATTTT
cdr3_aa: CATEGGGKNTQYF

d_call: .
v_call: TRBV19
clone_size: .
j_call: TRBJ2-2
cdr3_nt: TGTGCCACTCAGCAGACAGCGAACACCGGGGAGCTGTTTTTT
cdr3_aa: CATQQTANTGELFF

d_call: .
v_call: TRBV28
clone_size: .
j_call: TRBJ1-1
cdr3_nt: TGTGCCAGCTACCCTCCCCAGGGTTCACTGACTGAAGCTTTCTTT
cdr3_aa: CASYPPQGSLTEAFF

d_call: TRBD1
v_call: TRBV27
clone_size: .
j_call: TRBJ1-1
cdr3_nt: TGTGCCAGCAAATTCAGGGGGCCCGGCACTGAAGCTTTCTTT
cdr3_aa: CASKFRGPGTEAFF